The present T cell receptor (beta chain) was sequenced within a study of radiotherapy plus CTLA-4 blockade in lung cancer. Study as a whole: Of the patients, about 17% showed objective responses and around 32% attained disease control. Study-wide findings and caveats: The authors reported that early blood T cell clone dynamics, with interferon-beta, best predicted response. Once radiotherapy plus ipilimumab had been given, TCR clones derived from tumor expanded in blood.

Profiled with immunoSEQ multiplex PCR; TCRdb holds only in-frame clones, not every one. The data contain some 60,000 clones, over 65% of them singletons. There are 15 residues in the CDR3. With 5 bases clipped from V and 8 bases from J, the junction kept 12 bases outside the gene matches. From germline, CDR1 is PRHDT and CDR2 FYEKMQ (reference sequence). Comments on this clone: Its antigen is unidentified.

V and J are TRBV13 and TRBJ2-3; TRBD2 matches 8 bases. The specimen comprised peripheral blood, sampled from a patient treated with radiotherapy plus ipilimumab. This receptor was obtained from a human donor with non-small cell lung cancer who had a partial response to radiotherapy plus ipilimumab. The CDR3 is CASSQRAGELSTQYF. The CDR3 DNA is TGTGCCAGCAGCCAAAGAGCGGGGGAGCTTAGTACGCAGTATTTT.